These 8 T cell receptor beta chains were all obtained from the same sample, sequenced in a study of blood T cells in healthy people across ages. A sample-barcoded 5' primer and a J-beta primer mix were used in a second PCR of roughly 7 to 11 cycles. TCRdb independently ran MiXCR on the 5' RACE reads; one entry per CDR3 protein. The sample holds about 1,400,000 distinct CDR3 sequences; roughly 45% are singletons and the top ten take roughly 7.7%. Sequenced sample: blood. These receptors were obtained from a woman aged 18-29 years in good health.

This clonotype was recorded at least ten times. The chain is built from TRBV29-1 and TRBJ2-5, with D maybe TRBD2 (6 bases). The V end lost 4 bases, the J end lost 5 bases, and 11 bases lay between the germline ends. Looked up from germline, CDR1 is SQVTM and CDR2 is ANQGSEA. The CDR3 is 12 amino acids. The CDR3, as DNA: TGCAGCGTTGGAGCAAGCGGGGAGACCCAGTACTTC. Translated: CSVGASGETQYF.

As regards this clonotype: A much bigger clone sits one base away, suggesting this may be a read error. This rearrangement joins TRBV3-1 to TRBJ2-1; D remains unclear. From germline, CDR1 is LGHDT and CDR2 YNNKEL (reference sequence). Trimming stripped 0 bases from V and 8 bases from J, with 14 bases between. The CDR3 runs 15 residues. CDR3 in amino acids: CASSQDATPSYEQFF. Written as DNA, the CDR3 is TGTGCCAGCAGCCAAGATGCAACGCCGAGCTATGAGCAGTTCTTC.

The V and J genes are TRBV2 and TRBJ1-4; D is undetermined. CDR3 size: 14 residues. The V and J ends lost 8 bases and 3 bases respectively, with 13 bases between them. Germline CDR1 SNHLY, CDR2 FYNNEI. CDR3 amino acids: CASQPSEANEKLFF. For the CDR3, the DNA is TGTGCCAGCCAACCATCGGAGGCTAATGAAAAACTGTTTTTT.

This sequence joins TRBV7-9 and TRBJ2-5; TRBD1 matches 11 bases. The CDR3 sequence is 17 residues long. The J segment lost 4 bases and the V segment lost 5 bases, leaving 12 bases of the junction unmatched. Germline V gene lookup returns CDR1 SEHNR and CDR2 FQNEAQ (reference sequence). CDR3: CASSQTTGTGGRETQYF. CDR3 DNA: TGTGCCAGCAGCCAAACAACGGGGACAGGGGGAAGAGAGACCCAGTACTTC.

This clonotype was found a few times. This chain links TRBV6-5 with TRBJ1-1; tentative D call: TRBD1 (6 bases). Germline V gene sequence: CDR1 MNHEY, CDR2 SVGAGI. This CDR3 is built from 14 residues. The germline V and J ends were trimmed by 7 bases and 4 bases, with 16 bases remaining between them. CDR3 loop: CASMRGFRGTEAFF. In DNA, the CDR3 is TGTGCCAGCATGCGCGGTTTCAGGGGCACTGAAGCTTTCTTT.

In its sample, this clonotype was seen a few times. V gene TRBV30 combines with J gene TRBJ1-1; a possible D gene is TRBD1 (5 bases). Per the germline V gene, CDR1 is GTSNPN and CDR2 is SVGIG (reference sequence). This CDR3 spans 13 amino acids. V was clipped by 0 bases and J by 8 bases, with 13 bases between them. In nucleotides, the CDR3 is TGTGCCTGGAGTGTTGGCCAGGGATGGGAAGCTTTCTTT. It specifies CAWSVGQGWEAFF.

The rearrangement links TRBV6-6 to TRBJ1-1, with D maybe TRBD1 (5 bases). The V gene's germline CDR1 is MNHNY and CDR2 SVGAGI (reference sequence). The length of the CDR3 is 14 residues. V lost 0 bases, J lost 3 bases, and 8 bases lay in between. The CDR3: CASSYSLGDTEAFF. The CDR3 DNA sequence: TGTGCCAGCAGTTACTCGTTGGGGGACACTGAAGCTTTCTTT.

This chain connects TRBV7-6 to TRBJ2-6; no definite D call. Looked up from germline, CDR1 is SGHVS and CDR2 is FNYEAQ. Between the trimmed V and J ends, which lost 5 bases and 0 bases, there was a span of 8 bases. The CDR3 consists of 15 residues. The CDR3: CASSPSNSGANVLTF. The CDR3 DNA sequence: TGTGCCAGCAGCCCGTCCAACTCTGGGGCCAACGTCCTGACTTTC. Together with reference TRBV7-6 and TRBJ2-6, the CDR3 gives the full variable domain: GAGVSQSPRYKVTKRGQDVALRCDPISGHVSLYWYRQALGQGPEFLTYFNYEAQQDKSGLPNDRFSAERPEGSISTLTIQRTEQRDSAMYRCASSPSNSGANVLTFGAGSRLTVL.